This T cell receptor beta chain was recorded in a study of blood T cell repertoires in COVID-19. Germline trimming cut 5 bases from V and 2 bases from J; bases unmatched to any gene: 15. Germline V lookup: CDR1 SGHAT, CDR2 FQNNGV. The CDR3 has 19 amino acids. Per the original data handling: Estimated nucleated cell counts came from reference gene primer amplification. Profiling relied on immunoSEQ multiplex PCR, and the TCRdb table lists in-frame clones only, not all of them. That table furnishes V, J and clone size, whereas the DNA furnished D and trimming. Altogether roughly 140,000 clones are present, more than 70% being singletons, with the ten largest covering 2.3%.

This chain uses TRBV11-2 with TRBJ1-3, with TRBD1 matching over 10 bases. The origin of this receptor is a human donor in a cohort sampled during active COVID-19. The sequenced sample consisted of peripheral blood. The CDR3, as DNA: TGTGCCAGCAGCAGCTTACTCCGGGACAGGGGAAATCCTGGAAACACCATATATTTT. It encodes CASSSLLRDRGNPGNTIYF.